This T cell receptor beta chain originates from a study of shared clonotypes between healthy human individuals. Study-wide findings and caveats: Sampling included only blood; tissue repertoires likely differ. An anticipated effect of sequencing depth on clonotype sharing among donors was recognized.

Terminally differentiated effector memory CD45RA+ cells were left out of the naive CD8 fraction, which was CD45RO-negative and positively selected for CCR7. Points on this clone: Its specificity is unknown.

The input for sorted-subset replicate PCRs was around 0.2 ug DNA, some 30,000 T cell genomes. TCRdb's copy holds only in-frame clones and misses some; the assay was immunoSEQ multiplex PCR. The repertoire holds 800,000 or so clones, with around 96% as singletons. J lost 5 bases, V lost 7 bases, and 24 bases had no gene match. The germline gives CDR1 SGHVS, CDR2 FQNEAQ. The CDR3 loop spans 20 amino acids. Sequenced sample: naive CD8+ T cells sorted from blood. The sequence was collected from a man aged 25 to 45 in good health. J is TRBJ2-1 and V is TRBV7-8; 9 bases line up with TRBD1. This chain's CDR3 is CASTYPGTGYFPSTNNEQFF. CDR3 in DNA: TGTGCCAGCACCTACCCCGGGACAGGGTATTTCCCGAGTACAAACAATGAGCAGTTCTTC.